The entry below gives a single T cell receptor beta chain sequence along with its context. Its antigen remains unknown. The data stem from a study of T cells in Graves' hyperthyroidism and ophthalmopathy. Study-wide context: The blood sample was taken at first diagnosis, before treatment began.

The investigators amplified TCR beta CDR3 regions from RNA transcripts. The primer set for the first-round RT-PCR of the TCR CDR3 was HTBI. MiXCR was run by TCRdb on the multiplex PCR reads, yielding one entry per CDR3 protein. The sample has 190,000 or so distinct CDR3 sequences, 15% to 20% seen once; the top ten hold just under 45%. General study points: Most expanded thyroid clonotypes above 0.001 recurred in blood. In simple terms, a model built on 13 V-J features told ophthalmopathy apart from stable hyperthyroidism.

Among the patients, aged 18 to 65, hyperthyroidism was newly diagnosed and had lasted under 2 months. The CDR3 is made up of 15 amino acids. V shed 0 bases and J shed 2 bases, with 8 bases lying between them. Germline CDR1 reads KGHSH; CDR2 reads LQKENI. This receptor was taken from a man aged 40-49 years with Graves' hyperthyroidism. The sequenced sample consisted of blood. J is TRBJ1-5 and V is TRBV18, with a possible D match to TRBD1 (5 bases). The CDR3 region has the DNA TGTGCCAGCTCACCACCCCGGGACGGCAATCAGCCCCAGCATTTT. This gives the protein CASSPPRDGNQPQHF.